The rows below give T cell receptor beta chains drawn from one sample of a study of T cell responses to AZD1222 COVID-19 vaccine. Using immunoSEQ multiplex PCR, the repertoire was profiled, and TCRdb retains in-frame clones only, with some absent. The sample lists 150,000 to 200,000 clones; 90% to 95% were seen once. The sample here was peripheral blood, taken on day 0 of AZD1222 vaccination. These receptors all come from an adult in good health. Both conserved end residues are part of each CDR3. D genes are given only for firm matches. Rows give clone size only sometimes, using once, few, many, or a class for an expanded clone.

TRBJ2-1	NA	NA	TRBV5-1	CASSLGMADNEQFF	TGCGCCAGCAGCTTGGGAATGGCGGACAATGAGCAGTTCTTC
TRBJ1-1	NA	NA	TRBV3-1/TRBV3-2	CASSQGDKTEAFF	TGTGCCAGCAGCCAAGGGGACAAGACTGAAGCTTTCTTT
TRBJ1-5	NA	NA	TRBV9	CASSPLGGSNQPQHF	TGTGCCAGCAGCCCCCTGGGGGGTAGCAATCAGCCCCAGCATTTT
TRBJ1-2	NA	NA	TRBV25-1	CASSEYFDDGYTF	TGTGCCAGCAGTGAATATTTCGATGATGGCTACACCTTC
TRBJ1-4	NA	NA	TRBV4-1	CASSQDRGYNEKLFF	TGCGCCAGCAGCCAAGACAGGGGTTATAATGAAAAACTGTTTTTT
TRBJ2-7	NA	NA	TRBV5-1	CASSSRGDAYEQYF	TGCGCCAGCAGTTCGAGGGGGGACGCCTACGAGCAGTACTTC
TRBJ1-4	TRBD1	NA	TRBV4-1	CASSQGRGYEGANEKLFF	TGCGCCAGCAGCCAAGGTCGCGGGTACGAGGGGGCAAATGAAAAACTGTTTTTT
TRBJ1-5	NA	NA	TRBV3-1/TRBV3-2	CASSQDTGSNQPQHF	TGTGCCAGCAGCCAAGACACAGGGAGCAATCAGCCCCAGCATTTT
TRBJ1-5	TRBD1	NA	TRBV28	CATFRDRALHF	TGTGCCACCTTCAGGGACAGGGCTCTGCATTTT
TRBJ2-5	TRBD2	NA	TRBV7-9	CASTKPGLAGAQTQYF	TGTGCCAGCACAAAACCGGGACTAGCGGGGGCCCAGACCCAGTACTTC
TRBJ1-6	NA	NA	TRBV30	CAWRRTDSSYNSPLHF	TGTGCCTGGAGACGGACGGATAGCTCCTATAATTCACCCCTCCACTTT
TRBJ2-3	NA	NA	TRBV5-1	CASSLNSPDTQYF	TGCGCCAGCAGCTTGAACAGTCCAGATACGCAGTATTTT
TRBJ2-7	TRBD1	NA	TRBV5-4	CASSRGQGTYEQYF	TGTGCCAGCAGCCGCGGACAGGGCACCTACGAGCAGTACTTC
TRBJ1-2	NA	few	TRBV20-1	CSASGILRTDFNYGYTF	TGCAGTGCTAGTGGAATCCTGAGGACAGACTTTAACTATGGCTACACCTTC
TRBJ1-1	NA	NA	TRBV6-1	CASSDQGGLEAFF	TGTGCCAGCAGTGACCAAGGGGGACTAGAAGCTTTCTTT
TRBJ2-1	TRBD2	NA	TRBV6-4	CASSEMGGEYNEQFF	TGTGCCAGCAGTGAAATGGGGGGGGAATACAATGAGCAGTTCTTC
TRBJ2-3	NA	NA	TRBV18	CASSPPSTDTQYF	TGTGCCAGCTCACCACCGAGCACAGATACGCAGTATTTT
TRBJ1-4	NA	NA	TRBV6-6	CASRDLVGEKLFF	TGTGCCAGCAGGGACCTCGTTGGCGAAAAACTGTTTTTT
TRBJ1-2	NA	NA	TRBV3-1/TRBV3-2	CASSQDLILNYGYTF	TGTGCCAGCAGCCAGGACCTAATTCTTAACTATGGCTACACCTTC
TRBJ1-1	NA	NA	TRBV9	CASSVGQGAYDTEAFF	TGTGCCAGCAGCGTAGGCCAGGGAGCGTACGACACTGAAGCTTTCTTT
TRBJ1-3	NA	NA	TRBV6-1	CASSEVGGYGNTIYF	TGTGCCAGCAGTGAGGTCGGAGGGTACGGAAACACCATATATTTT
TRBJ1-4	TRBD1	NA	TRBV7-9	CASRRTGGSNEKLFF	TGTGCCAGCAGACGAACAGGGGGCTCTAATGAAAAACTGTTTTTT
TRBJ2-3	TRBD2	NA	TRBV19	CASSPETSGGTDTQYF	TGTGCCAGTAGTCCCGAGACTAGCGGCGGGACAGATACGCAGTATTTT
TRBJ1-3	TRBD1	NA	TRBV7-9	CASSYPDGPGTENTIYF	TGTGCCAGCAGCTACCCTGACGGGCCCGGGACAGAAAACACCATATATTTT
TRBJ2-7	TRBD1	NA	TRBV27	CASSFLRDSYEQYF	TGTGCCAGCAGTTTCCTTAGGGACAGCTACGAGCAGTACTTC
TRBJ2-7	NA	NA	TRBV30	CAWGTPDHYEQYF	TGTGCCTGGGGGACCCCAGATCACTACGAGCAGTACTTC
TRBJ1-1	NA	once	TRBV5-5	CASFIQRNTEAFF	TGTGCCAGCTTCATCCAAAGGAACACTGAAGCTTTCTTT
TRBJ1-1	TRBD1	NA	TRBV7-9	CASRMLGQGREAFF	TGTGCCAGCAGAATGTTGGGACAGGGTCGTGAAGCTTTCTTT
TRBJ2-7	TRBD1	NA	TRBV6-1	CASSERLGQGSYEQYF	TGTGCCAGCAGTGAAAGGTTAGGACAGGGCTCCTACGAGCAGTACTTC
TRBJ2-7	NA	NA	TRBV18	CASSPPGAAVYEQYF	TGTGCCAGCTCACCACCGGGGGCGGCGGTCTACGAGCAGTACTTC
TRBJ2-2	NA	NA	TRBV18	CASSPRRDGELFF	TGTGCCAGCTCACCACGTCGAGACGGGGAGCTGTTTTTT
TRBJ1-1	NA	NA	TRBV6-5	CASSWVGGTSEEAFF	TGTGCCAGCAGTTGGGTAGGGGGGACCTCGGAAGAAGCTTTCTTT
TRBJ2-7	TRBD2	NA	TRBV9	CASSVETGGLEQYF	TGTGCCAGCAGCGTAGAAACGGGGGGGCTCGAGCAGTACTTC
TRBJ1-6	NA	NA	TRBV3-1/TRBV3-2	CASTWGGRVYNSPLHF	TGTGCCAGCACCTGGGGGGGCAGGGTATATAATTCACCCCTCCACTTT
TRBJ1-1	NA	NA	TRBV2	CASIKDRNTEAFF	TGTGCCAGCATTAAGGACAGGAACACTGAAGCTTTCTTT
TRBJ1-2	NA	NA	TRBV18	CASSPPPGPPNYGYTF	TGTGCCAGCTCACCACCTCCAGGTCCACCTAACTATGGCTACACCTTC
TRBJ2-2	NA	NA	TRBV30	CAWSVLPGELFF	TGTGCCTGGAGTGTACTTCCCGGGGAGCTGTTTTTT
TRBJ1-6	NA	NA	TRBV6-2/TRBV6-3	CASSYKHNSPLHF	TGTGCCAGCAGTTATAAACATAATTCACCCCTCCACTTT
TRBJ2-1	NA	NA	TRBV3-1/TRBV3-2	CASSQENVGINEQFF	TGTGCCAGCAGCCAAGAAAATGTCGGGATCAATGAGCAGTTCTTC
TRBJ1-3	NA	NA	TRBV13	CASSGRQQPPGNTIYF	TGTGCCAGCAGCGGACGACAGCAACCCCCTGGAAACACCATATATTTT
TRBJ1-1	TRBD1	once	TRBV6-5	CASSPTGGITEAFF	TGTGCCAGCAGTCCGACAGGGGGGATCACTGAAGCTTTCTTT
TRBJ2-3	NA	NA	TRBV11-3	CASSLGNTDTQYF	TGTGCCAGCAGCTTGGGCAACACAGATACGCAGTATTTT
TRBJ2-7	NA	NA	TRBV6-2/TRBV6-3	CASSYEEDYEQYF	TGTGCCAGCAGTTACGAGGAAGACTACGAGCAGTACTTC
TRBJ2-2	TRBD2	NA	TRBV9	CASSVLASGFLTGELFF	TGTGCCAGCAGCGTATTGGCTAGCGGGTTTTTAACCGGGGAGCTGTTTTTT
TRBJ1-2	NA	NA	TRBV7-8	CASSGRWEPGYTF	TGTGCCAGCAGCGGCCGATGGGAGCCTGGCTACACCTTC
TRBJ2-5	NA	NA	TRBV7-8	CASSLRLPGAQETQYF	TGTGCCAGCAGCTTAAGATTGCCAGGGGCCCAAGAGACCCAGTACTTC
TRBJ2-3	NA	few	TRBV30	CAWTTGTDTQYF	TGTGCCTGGACGACAGGCACAGATACGCAGTATTTT
TRBJ1-1	NA	NA	TRBV25-1	CASSRVHTEAFF	TGTGCCAGCAGCAGGGTACACACTGAAGCTTTCTTT
TRBJ2-3	NA	NA	TRBV6-4	CASSDSPGASQTQYF	TGTGCCAGCAGTGATAGTCCCGGCGCCTCCCAAACGCAGTATTTT
TRBJ2-3	NA	few	TRBV9	CASSSPVADTQYF	TGTGCCAGCAGCTCACCGGTTGCAGATACGCAGTATTTT
TRBJ2-1	NA	NA	TRBV6-5	CASSYAGSREQFF	TGTGCCAGCAGTTACGCGGGGTCACGGGAGCAGTTCTTC
TRBJ2-2	NA	few	TRBV18	CASSSRGGLTGELFF	TGTGCCAGCTCATCACGGGGCGGACTCACCGGGGAGCTGTTTTTT
TRBJ1-6	NA	NA	TRBV19	CASSGSGIYSPLHF	TGTGCCAGTAGTGGCTCGGGAATTTATTCACCCCTCCACTTT
TRBJ2-3	NA	once	TRBV10-2	CASSWGGERPGTQYF	TGCGCCAGCAGCTGGGGCGGGGAGCGCCCGGGTACGCAGTATTTT
TRBJ1-4	NA	NA	TRBV28	CASTTAGGQNEKLFF	TGTGCCAGCACCACCGCCGGAGGTCAGAACGAAAAACTGTTTTTT
TRBJ2-3	NA	NA	TRBV16	CASSGGSTDTQYF	TGTGCCAGCAGCGGGGGCAGCACAGATACGCAGTATTTT